This T cell receptor beta chain was profiled in a study of T cell changes during pregnancy in multiple sclerosis. This clone was observed once. The CDR3 is 15 amino acids. The V gene's germline CDR1 is SNHLY and CDR2 FYNNEI. V trimming: 7 bases; J trimming: 3 bases; junction bases outside the gene matches: 8. Sequenced by immunoSEQ multiplex PCR; TCRdb stores in-frame clones only, minus some. The table has around 80,000 clones, 92% seen once. The V and J genes are TRBV2 and TRBJ1-5; 8 bases map to TRBD1. This receptor was identified in a female donor with multiple sclerosis, enrolled in a pregnancy study. The sample consisted of peripheral blood, taken before pregnancy. The CDR3 sequence: CASTEDRGVNQPQHF. CDR3 bases: TGTGCCAGCACCGAAGACAGGGGCGTCAATCAGCCCCAGCATTTT.